This T cell receptor (beta chain) was sequenced in a study of cytomegalovirus exposure and HLA in healthy donors. Germline V CDR1 and CDR2: SGHNT, YYREEE (reference sequence). The CDR3 is 13 residues long. The ends were cut back, 2 bases at V and 7 bases at J, with 7 bases in the middle. The PCR ran on 60 Vbeta and 13 Jbeta primers. Sequenced by immunoSEQ multiplex PCR; TCRdb stores in-frame clones only, minus some. The table shows 150,000 to 180,000 clones, with roughly 70% occurring only once. As concerns this clone: The target antigen is unknown.

Study findings and constraints: Exclusion as indistinguishable affected some V segments, including TRBV6-2 and TRBV6-3. DRB1 had the most TCR associations and HLA-C the fewest, a later analysis found, with rates varying by HLA locus.

This clonotype was sampled from a man under 40 in good health and CMV-seronegative. Sequencing input: PBMCs. This rearrangement joins TRBV5-4 to TRBJ1-6; D gene unclear. The CDR3 is CASSFERNSPLHF. DNA for the CDR3: TGTGCCAGCAGCTTCGAGAGAAATTCACCCCTCCACTTT.